The 23 T cell receptor beta chains given below trace back to one sample, sequenced in a study of T cells in localized non-small cell lung cancer. Data came from immunoSEQ multiplex PCR; TCRdb stores just in-frame clones and leaves some out. The data contain about 13,000 clones, more than 80% of them singletons. The source material was peripheral blood, sampled before any cancer treatment. The receptor set was obtained from a male donor aged 60 or over with stage I squamous cell lung carcinoma.

The gene calls are TRBV25-1 and TRBJ1-1; tentative D call: TRBD1 (5 bases). Per the germline V gene, CDR1 is MGHDK and CDR2 is SYGVNS. The ends were cut back, 8 bases at V and 2 bases at J, with 15 bases in the middle. There are 14 residues in the CDR3. CDR3 loop: CASRTRDGNTEAFF. The CDR3 DNA reads as TGTGCCAGCCGGACCCGGGACGGCAACACTGAAGCTTTCTTT.

The sample holds one count of this clone. The chain combines TRBV28 with TRBJ2-7; D could derive from TRBD1 or TRBD2 (5 bases each). With 2 bases removed from V and 0 bases from J, the gap between germline ends came to 11 bases. The CDR3 extends over 15 amino acids. Germline-derived CDR1 and CDR2 are MDHEN and SYDVKM. The CDR3 coding sequence is TGTGCCAGCAGTTTAGACGAGGGGCCCTCCTACGAGCAGTACTTC. It translates to CASSLDEGPSYEQYF.

J is TRBJ2-1 and V is TRBV12-2; the table's D call TRBD2 went unverified against the DNA. TRBV12-2 is tagged as a pseudogene. CDR3 length: 15 amino acids. CDR3 in amino acids: CASRLKSPMVNEQFF. Here the CDR3 DNA reads TGTGCAAGTCGCTTAAAGAGTCCGATGGTAAATGAGCAGTTCTTC.

This clone has just one count. CDR3 residues: CASSQGQGWGETQYF. The CDR3 DNA is TGTGCCAGCAGCCAAGGACAGGGGTGGGGAGAGACCCAGTACTTC. The V gene is TRBV14, the J gene TRBJ2-5; 8 bases map to TRBD1. Looked up from germline, CDR1 is SGHDN and CDR2 is FVKESK. The CDR3 runs 15 residues. With 1 base clipped from V and 4 bases from J, the junction kept 5 bases outside the gene matches. Drawing the rest from reference TRBV14 and TRBJ2-5, the complete variable domain is EAGVTQFPSHSVIEKGQTVTLRCDPISGHDNLYWYRRVMGKEIKFLLHFVKESKQDESGMPNNRFLAERTGGTYSTLKVQPAELEDSGVYFCASSQGQGWGETQYFGPGTRLLVL.

The chain joins TRBV6-5 to TRBJ2-1, with TRBD2 matching 9 bases. The CDR3 is made up of 15 amino acids. The J segment lost 5 bases and the V segment lost 2 bases, leaving 4 bases of the junction unmatched. From germline, CDR1 is MNHEY and CDR2 SVGAGI. Here the CDR3 reads CASSYRTSVHNEQFF. CDR3 nucleotide sequence: TGTGCCAGCAGTTACCGGACTAGCGTACACAATGAGCAGTTCTTC.

The CDR3 here is CASRLPGAAEQFF. CDR3 nucleotides: TGCGCCAGCAGGCTACCAGGGGCTGCTGAGCAGTTCTTC. The chain combines TRBV5-1 with TRBJ2-1; weak D call: TRBD1 (6 bases). Deletions cut 5 bases from V and 9 bases from J, with 15 bases between. Germline values: CDR1 SGHRS, CDR2 YFSETQ. The CDR3 spans 13 residues.

There are a few counts of this clone. The chain carries TRBV25-1 and TRBJ1-2; D not resolved. V lost 3 bases, J lost 8 bases, and 22 bases lay in between. CDR1 and CDR2 from the germline V gene are MGHDK and SYGVNS. The CDR3 has 16 amino acids. The CDR3 sequence: CASSDPRQAHKTGYTF. The CDR3 DNA follows: TGTGCCAGCAGTGATCCGAGGCAGGCACACAAGACGGGCTACACCTTC.

The chain uses TRBV5-8 and TRBJ2-1, with 13 bases aligning to TRBD2. V was clipped by 3 bases and J by 9 bases; unmatched bases: 9. Germline CDR1 reads SGHTS; CDR2 reads YDEGEE. The CDR3 is 16 residues long. CDR3 in DNA: TGTGCCAGCAGCTCCCCGGGACTAGCGGGATGGGTTGAGCAGTTCTTC. As protein: CASSSPGLAGWVEQFF. The full variable domain, rest sourced from reference TRBV5-8 and TRBJ2-1, is EAGVTQSPTHLIKTRGQQATLRCSPISGHTSVYWYQQALGLGLQFLLWYDEGEERNRGNFPPRFSGRQFPNYSSELNVNALELEDSALYLCASSSPGLAGWVEQFFGPGTRLTVL.

This clone has a single count. As DNA, the CDR3 is TGTGCCAGCAGCTTGGACAGGGGGACCGAAAAACTGTTTTTT. Its translation: CASSLDRGTEKLFF. The V and J genes are TRBV5-5 and TRBJ1-4; 8 bases map to TRBD1. Per the germline V gene, CDR1 is SGHKS and CDR2 is YYEKEE (reference sequence). The J segment lost 8 bases and the V segment lost 0 bases, leaving 3 bases of the junction unmatched. The CDR3 extends over 14 amino acids.

The V and J genes are TRBV9 and TRBJ2-5, with 7 bases that match TRBD1. Germline V gene lookup returns CDR1 SGDLS and CDR2 YYNGEE. With 3 bases clipped from V and 1 base from J, the junction kept 3 bases outside the gene matches. The CDR3 totals 14 residues. The CDR3 nucleotides read TGTGCCAGCAGCGAGGGGGCTATCCAAGAGACCCAGTACTTC. Its translation is CASSEGAIQETQYF.

J is TRBJ1-1 and V is TRBV28; no definite D call. The CDR3 spans 16 residues. V lost 8 bases, J lost 0 bases, and 19 bases lay in between. Germline loops: CDR1 MDHEN, CDR2 SYDVKM. DNA for the CDR3: TGTGCCAGCGCCCGCCAACTGCGGGCGATGAACACTGAAGCTTTCTTT. Residues: CASARQLRAMNTEAFF.

The CDR3 loop is CATKEVREAKNIQYF. As DNA, the CDR3 is TGCGCCACCAAGGAGGTGAGGGAAGCCAAAAACATTCAGTACTTC. V and J are TRBV10-1 and TRBJ2-4, with D maybe TRBD2 (5 bases). Looked up from germline, CDR1 is WNHNN and CDR2 is SYGVQD (reference sequence). The germline V and J ends were trimmed by 10 bases and 0 bases, with 16 bases remaining between them. This CDR3 comprises 15 residues.

The chain recombines TRBV7-9 with TRBJ2-3; D remains ambiguous. Germline assignment: CDR1 SEHNR and CDR2 FQNEAQ (reference sequence). V was pared by 0 bases and J by 3 bases, with 1 base between. The CDR3 runs 12 residues. CDR3: CASSLATDTQYF. CDR3 nucleotides: TGTGCCAGCAGCTTAGCAACAGATACGCAGTATTTT. The complete variable domain, with remaining parts taken from reference TRBV7-9 and TRBJ2-3, reads DTGVSQNPRHKITKRGQNVTFRCDPISEHNRLYWYRQTLGQGPEFLTYFQNEAQLEKSRLLSDRFSAERPKGSFSTLEIQRTEQGDSAMYLCASSLATDTQYFGPGTRLTVL.

The chain uses TRBV5-4 and TRBJ2-1; D perhaps matches TRBD1 (5 bases). The CDR3 extends over 14 amino acids. Germline assignment: CDR1 SGHNT and CDR2 YYREEE (reference sequence). Trimming removed 9 bases from V and 0 bases from J, with 13 bases in between. The CDR3 DNA is TGTGCCACCTTAGCTAGGGGCTCCTACAATGAGCAGTTCTTC. Translation: CATLARGSYNEQFF.

This clone has just a few counts. The chain combines TRBV19 with TRBJ1-5, with TRBD1 matching over 9 bases. Germline CDR1 and CDR2: LNHDA and SQIVND (reference sequence). The V segment lost 4 bases and the J segment 7 bases; nucleotides outside the gene matches: 5. The CDR3 totals 14 residues. CDR3 loop: CASSTTGGHQPQHF. CDR3 bases: TGTGCCAGTAGTACGACAGGGGGTCACCAGCCCCAGCATTTT.

The chain links TRBV18 to TRBJ2-3; D is ambiguous. The CDR3 sequence is 15 residues long. Trimming stripped 2 bases from V and 1 base from J, with 10 bases between. Germline V gene sequence: CDR1 KGHSH, CDR2 LQKENI. The CDR3 protein is CASSPMNTGTDTQYF. CDR3 sequence (DNA): TGTGCCAGCTCACCAATGAATACGGGCACAGATACGCAGTATTTT. The full variable domain, its missing parts supplied by reference TRBV18 and TRBJ2-3, is NAGVMQNPRHLVRRRGQEARLRCSPMKGHSHVYWYRQLPEEGLKFMVYLQKENIIDESGMPKERFSAEFPKEGPSILRIQQVVRGDSAAYFCASSPMNTGTDTQYFGPGTRLTVL.

This clone was picked up a small number of times. J is TRBJ1-1 and V is TRBV6-1; TRBD1 matches 9 bases. J was trimmed by 9 bases and V by 5 bases; bases with no gene match: 7. CDR1 is MNHNS and CDR2 is SASEGT in the germline V gene. This CDR3 is 13 amino acids long. The CDR3 spells CASSTRDRDKAFF. DNA for the CDR3: TGTGCCAGCAGTACCCGGGACAGGGATAAAGCTTTCTTT.

The V and J genes are TRBV5-6 and TRBJ1-5; a weak D match, TRBD1 (5 bases). The CDR3 consists of 17 residues. CDR1 is SGHDT and CDR2 is YYEEEE in the germline V gene. V lost 2 bases, J lost 5 bases, and 20 bases lay in between. The CDR3 sequence: CASSFQGRTRFYQPQHF. As DNA, the CDR3 is TGTGCCAGCAGCTTTCAGGGAAGGACGAGGTTTTATCAGCCCCAGCATTTT.

V usage is TRBV27 and J usage is TRBJ1-2; tentative D call: TRBD1 (6 bases). The germline V gene encodes CDR1 MNHEY and CDR2 SMNVEV (reference sequence). V was clipped by 5 bases and J by 8 bases, with 15 bases between them. The CDR3 is 13 amino acids. CDR3 protein: CASSPGGRQGYTF. CDR3 DNA sequence: TGTGCCAGCAGTCCCGGGGGGCGTCAGGGCTACACCTTC.

This chain uses TRBV30 with TRBJ1-5; D remains ambiguous. V lost 1 base and J 0 bases, leaving 19 bases between the germline ends. This CDR3 spans 18 amino acids. Germline assignment: CDR1 GTSNPN and CDR2 SVGIG (reference sequence). The CDR3 reads CAWSEPVGGLNSNQPQHF. CDR3 DNA: TGTGCCTGGAGTGAGCCCGTGGGAGGATTGAATAGCAATCAGCCCCAGCATTTT.

CDR3 DNA sequence: TGCGCCAGCAGCCAAGGCAGCGAAGCTTTCTTT. Its protein product is CASSQGSEAFF. V gene TRBV4-1 combines with J gene TRBJ1-1; no definite D call. This CDR3 spans 11 amino acids. Trimming removed 1 base from V and 8 bases from J, with 5 bases in between. Germline V gene sequence: CDR1 MGHRA, CDR2 YSYEKL.

V and J are TRBV19 and TRBJ1-5; TRBD1 is a possible D gene (5 bases). Germline V lookup: CDR1 LNHDA, CDR2 SQIVND (reference sequence). V was shortened by 8 bases and J by 7 bases, with 15 bases between the two germline ends. CDR3 length: 13 residues. The CDR3 loop reads CASSQGRWQPQHF. CDR3 in DNA: TGTGCCAGTTCCCAGGGACGCTGGCAGCCCCAGCATTTT. Together with reference TRBV19 and TRBJ1-5, the CDR3 gives the full variable domain: DGGITQSPKYLFRKEGQNVTLSCEQNLNHDAMYWYRQDPGQGLRLIYYSQIVNDFQKGDIAEGYSVSREKKESFPLTVTSAQKNPTAFYLCASSQGRWQPQHFGDGTRLSIL.

The CDR3 DNA reads as TGTGCCAGCAGTCCTGCTGGACGGTCCGGCAATGAGCAGTTCTTC. Translation: CASSPAGRSGNEQFF. This chain joins TRBV6-5 and TRBJ2-1; no definite D call. Trimming left V 5 bases short and J 6 bases short, with 17 bases between. This CDR3 region has 15 residues. Germline lookup yields CDR1 MNHEY and CDR2 SVGAGI.